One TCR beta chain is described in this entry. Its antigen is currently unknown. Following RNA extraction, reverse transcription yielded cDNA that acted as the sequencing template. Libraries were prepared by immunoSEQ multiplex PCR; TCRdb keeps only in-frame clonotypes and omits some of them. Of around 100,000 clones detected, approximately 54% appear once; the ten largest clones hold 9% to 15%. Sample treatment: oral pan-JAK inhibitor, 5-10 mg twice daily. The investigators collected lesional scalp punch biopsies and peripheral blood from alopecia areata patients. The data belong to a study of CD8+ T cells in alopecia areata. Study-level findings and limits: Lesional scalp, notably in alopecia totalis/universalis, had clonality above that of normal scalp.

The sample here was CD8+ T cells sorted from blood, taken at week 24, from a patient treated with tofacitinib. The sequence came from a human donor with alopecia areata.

CDR3 coding DNA: TGTGCCACCAGCATGAGTGGGAGGGACTACCAAGAGACCCAGTACTTC. Its translation: CATSMSGRDYQETQYF. This chain joins TRBV15 and TRBJ2-5; 7 nucleotides agree with TRBD2. Trimming at V came to 4 bases and at J to 0 bases, leaving 8 bases not matched to a gene. CDR1 and CDR2 from the germline V gene are LNHNV and YYDKDF (reference sequence). The CDR3 has 16 residues. The whole variable domain, filled in from reference TRBV15 and TRBJ2-5, reads DAMVIQNPRYQVTQFGKPVTLSCSQTLNHNVMYWYQQKSSQAPKLLFHYYDKDFNNEADTPDNFQSRRPNTSFCFLDIRSPGLGDTAMYLCATSMSGRDYQETQYFGPGTRLLVL.